This entry concerns a single T cell receptor (beta chain). This clonotype was detected a few times. What this receptor recognizes is not known. No qualities accompany the bases; no much larger clone lies one base away. The library was obtained by multiplex PCR. The sequencing machine was an Illumina HiSeq 4000. iRepertoire HTBI primers and Arm-PCR amplification of CDR3 regions were used to construct TCR beta libraries. Gel purification was performed on PCR products prior to sequencing. The authors' analysis ran thus. Gene usage analysis of CDR3 amino acid clonotypes used the 60 to 80 TRBV and around 13 TRBJ segments found across samples. COPE and FqMerger were used to merge filtered high-quality paired reads into contigs. BLAST was used to align contigs to IMGT TRBV, TRBD and TRBJ reference genes, with CDR3 defined following IMGT. Highly expanded clones were defined as clonotypes with a frequency above 0.1%. Shannon entropy served as the measure of repertoire diversity, while the Gini coefficient captured V-J evenness. A clonotype was considered public if more than one individual shared it. Through fastp at Q25 and MiXCR, TCRdb rebuilt clones from the public reads, retaining in-frame beta chains. Merged by CDR3 protein, the rows form single entries marked with the most common genes and DNA. TCRdb, not the original authors, processed these V and J calls. This sample gives 550,000 to 650,000 distinct CDR3 sequences in total; around 15% of them show up just once. The ten largest clones add up to 9.5% to 15% of the sample.

The sample belongs to a study of regulatory T cells in long-lasting Graves disease (dated by TCRdb to the early 2020s). Some background on the complete study: Newly diagnosed Graves' disease patients had taken antithyroid drugs for less than 3 months. A total of around 35 samples were covered by TCR sequencing, comprising roughly 13 persistent and some 20 newly diagnosed Graves' disease patients. The study was registered as a clinical trial and conducted in China. This study used TCR sequencing and RNA sequencing of peripheral blood to compare persistent Graves' disease patients against newly diagnosed Graves' disease patients.

CDR1 and CDR2 are drawn from the germline V gene (reference sequence): SEHNR, FQNEAQ. From the cysteine through the phenylalanine, the CDR3 covers 14 amino acids. CDR3 DNA only is kept here, 42 bases in frame from base 1. V is clipped by 5 bases and J by 0 bases, and the sequence between their germline boundaries is 9 bases long. Overall study outcomes, separate from this receptor: The authors noted that the small sample size was a limitation that may lower accuracy. Compared with newly diagnosed patients, persistent Graves' disease patients had lower TCR Shannon entropy and fewer highly expanded clones, which suggests clonal expansion. Only the TCR beta chain was sequenced and analyzed. Persistent patients shared more public clonotypes among themselves (around 3,000) than newly diagnosed patients did (over 950). Because the primary lesion, thyroid tissue, could not be accessed, the study looked at peripheral blood alone. Preferential use of TRBV28, TRBJ1-2 and TRBJ2-5 was observed in persistent disease, whereas TRBV20-1 and TRBJ2-1 were favored in newly diagnosed disease.

The time point label here, explained by the study, means: newly diagnosed GD, antithyroid drugs for less than 3 months. RNA was extracted from PBMCs in TRIzol for both TCR sequencing and RNA sequencing. Graves' disease was diagnosed according to American Thyroid Association guidelines. Patients were recruited from an endocrinology department in Xi'an, China. From each patient, around 8.3 milliliters of peripheral blood was collected into an EDTA anticoagulant tube. Ficoll Paque Plus density gradient separation was used to isolate PBMCs, and no further T cell sorting was done. RNA quality was checked with an Agilent 2100 Bioanalyzer and agarose gel, and concentration with a NanoDrop 2000. This sample also belongs to another study, concerning T cells in Graves' hyperthyroidism and ophthalmopathy. Per the second study: A patient counted as having stable Graves' hyperthyroidism if no progression to ophthalmopathy occurred over 18 months of follow-up. Hyperthyroidism patients were newly diagnosed, had a disease duration of under 2 months, and were aged 18 to 65 years. Patients with uncontrolled infections, other autoimmune diseases, pregnancy or lactation were excluded. Diagnoses relied on clinical symptoms, serum thyroxine and TRAb, thyroid ultrasound and orbital computed tomography. The first round of RT-PCR for the TCR CDR3 was performed with the HTBI primer set and the Qiagen OneStep RT-PCR kit. Most expanded thyroid clonotypes (frequency above 0.001) were also detected in blood, a finding suggesting that blood repertoires may reflect thyroid immune responses. A model built on a 13 V-J signature distinguished ophthalmopathy from stable hyperthyroidism, reaching roughly 88% sensitivity and around 81% specificity in cross-validation and 80%/75% in testing. In validation, progression to ophthalmopathy was predicted by the model with 70.59% sensitivity and roughly 76% specificity, a median of around 6.5 months before onset. A discovery cohort of about a hundred patients, fewer than 50 with Graves' ophthalmopathy and 55 to 60 with stable Graves' hyperthyroidism, was used to find distinguishing TCR V-J signatures. An independent validation cohort of 18 to 20 hyperthyroidism patients and 17 patients who later progressed to ophthalmopathy tested prospective prediction of ophthalmopathy. The 100 discovery patients were randomly split 7:3 into training and test sets. The study also compared thyroid tissue and blood T-cell repertoires from a handful of Graves' hyperthyroidism patients. Following sampling, methimazole starting at 30 mg daily was given to hyperthyroidism patients, and high-dose intravenous methylprednisolone was given to ophthalmopathy patients. Libraries were constructed in a second round of multiplex PCR, after which size selection and purification were carried out. Sequencing of the libraries was done on an Illumina HiSeq2000 using paired-end 100 bp reads. SOAPnuke was used to process the raw data, removing reads that contained adapters or uncalled bases, had a mean Phred below 15, or lacked an exact match to the constant primer or identifier. High-quality paired reads were merged with COPE v1.2.5, and unique nucleotide sequences were defined as clonotypes. Clonotypes were aligned to IMGT TRBV, TRBD and TRBJ reference segments using MiTCR v1.1. Analysis was restricted to V-J combinations with a frequency above 0.0001, which covered 99.2% of repertoires. The TCS score was defined as the ratio of F50 (clonal expansion) to E x V (chaos), calculated using BLOSUM62-based TCRdist between CDR3 peptides within each V-J. Welch's t-statistics and random forest reduced 514 V-J features to fewer than 15, which were used in a naive Bayes classifier (R e1071). No statistical method was used to set the sample size in advance, and investigators knew the group allocation. The paper reports TCR Vbeta CDR3 sequencing of more than 120 peripheral blood samples: approximately 41 ophthalmopathy, fewer than 80 hyperthyroidism and around 17 progressor patients.

The sequencing here drew on peripheral blood mononuclear cells (PBMCs), taken at new diagnosis, from a patient treated with antithyroid drugs. The rearranged chain carries TRBV7-9 and TRBJ2-3; the D gene is not confidently resolved. The receptor comes from a young man with Graves disease. Donor details come from another sample of the same person, matched by shared clones. This receptor has the CDR3 CASSHQASTDTQYF. In nucleotides, the sequence is TGTGCCAGCAGCCATCAGGCTAGCACAGATACGCAGTATTTT.